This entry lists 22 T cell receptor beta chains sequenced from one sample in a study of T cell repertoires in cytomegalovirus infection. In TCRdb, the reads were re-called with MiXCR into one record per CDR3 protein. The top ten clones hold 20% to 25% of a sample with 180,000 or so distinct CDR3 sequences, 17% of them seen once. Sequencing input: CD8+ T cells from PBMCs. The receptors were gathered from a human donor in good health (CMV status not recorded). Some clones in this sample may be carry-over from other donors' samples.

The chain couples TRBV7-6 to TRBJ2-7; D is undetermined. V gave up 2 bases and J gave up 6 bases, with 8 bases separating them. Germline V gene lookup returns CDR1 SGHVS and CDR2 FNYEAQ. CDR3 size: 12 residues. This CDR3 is CASSLSPLEQYF. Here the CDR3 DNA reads TGTGCCAGCAGCTTATCCCCTCTCGAGCAGTACTTC. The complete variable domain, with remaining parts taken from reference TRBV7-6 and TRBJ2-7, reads GAGVSQSPRYKVTKRGQDVALRCDPISGHVSLYWYRQALGQGPEFLTYFNYEAQQDKSGLPNDRFSAERPEGSISTLTIQRTEQRDSAMYRCASSLSPLEQYFGPGTRLTVT.

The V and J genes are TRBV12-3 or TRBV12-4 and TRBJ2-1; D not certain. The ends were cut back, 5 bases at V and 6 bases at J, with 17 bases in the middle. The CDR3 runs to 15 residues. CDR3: CASSPFGRNPNEQFF. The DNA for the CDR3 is TGTGCCAGCAGTCCCTTCGGTAGGAACCCCAATGAGCAGTTCTTC.

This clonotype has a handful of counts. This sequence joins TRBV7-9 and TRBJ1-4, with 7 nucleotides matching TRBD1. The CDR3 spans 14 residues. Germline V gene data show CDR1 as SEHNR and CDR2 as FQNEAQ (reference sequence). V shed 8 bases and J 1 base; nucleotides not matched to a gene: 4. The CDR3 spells CASCWTGTNEKLFF. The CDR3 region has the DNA TGTGCCAGCTGCTGGACAGGAACTAATGAAAAACTGTTTTTT.

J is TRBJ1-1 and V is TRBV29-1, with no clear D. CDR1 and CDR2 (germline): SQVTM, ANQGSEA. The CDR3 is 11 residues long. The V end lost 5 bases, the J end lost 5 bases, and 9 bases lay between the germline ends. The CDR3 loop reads CSVNGRTEAFF. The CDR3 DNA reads TGCAGCGTTAATGGGAGGACTGAAGCTTTCTTT.

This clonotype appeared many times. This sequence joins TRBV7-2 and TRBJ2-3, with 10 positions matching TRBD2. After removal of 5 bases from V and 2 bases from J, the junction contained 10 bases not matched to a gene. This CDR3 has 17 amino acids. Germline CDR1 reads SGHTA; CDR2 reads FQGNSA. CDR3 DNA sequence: TGTGCCAGCAGCGGAGGCCCTAGCGGGGGCATCACAGATACGCAGTATTTT. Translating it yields CASSGGPSGGITDTQYF.

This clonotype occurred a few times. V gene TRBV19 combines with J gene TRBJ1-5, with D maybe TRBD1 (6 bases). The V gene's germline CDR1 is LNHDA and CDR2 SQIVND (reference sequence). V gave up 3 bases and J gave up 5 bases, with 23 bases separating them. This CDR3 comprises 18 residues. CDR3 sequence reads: CASSIVMVQQGRHQPQHF. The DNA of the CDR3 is TGTGCCAGTAGTATCGTAATGGTTCAACAGGGAAGGCATCAGCCCCAGCATTTT.

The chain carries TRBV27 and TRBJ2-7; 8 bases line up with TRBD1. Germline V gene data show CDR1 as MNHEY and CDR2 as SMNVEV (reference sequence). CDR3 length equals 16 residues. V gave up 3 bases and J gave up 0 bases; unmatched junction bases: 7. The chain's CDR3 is CASSLSWTGSSYEQYF. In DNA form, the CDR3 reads TGTGCCAGCAGTTTGTCGTGGACAGGGAGCTCCTACGAGCAGTACTTC.

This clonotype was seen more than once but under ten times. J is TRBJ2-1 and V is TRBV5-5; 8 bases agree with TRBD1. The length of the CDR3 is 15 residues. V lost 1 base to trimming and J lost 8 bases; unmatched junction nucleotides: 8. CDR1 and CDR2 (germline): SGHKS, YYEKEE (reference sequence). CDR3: CASSLSRQGFDEQFF. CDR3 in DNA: TGTGCCAGCAGCTTGTCCCGACAGGGGTTCGATGAGCAGTTCTTC.

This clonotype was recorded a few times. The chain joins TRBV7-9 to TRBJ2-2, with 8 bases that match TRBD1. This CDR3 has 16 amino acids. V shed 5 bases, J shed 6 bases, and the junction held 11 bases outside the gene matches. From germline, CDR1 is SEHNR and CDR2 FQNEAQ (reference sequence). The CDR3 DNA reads TGTGCCAGCAGCGCCCGACAGGGGAAGGGGTCCGGGGAGCTGTTTTTT. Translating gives CASSARQGKGSGELFF.

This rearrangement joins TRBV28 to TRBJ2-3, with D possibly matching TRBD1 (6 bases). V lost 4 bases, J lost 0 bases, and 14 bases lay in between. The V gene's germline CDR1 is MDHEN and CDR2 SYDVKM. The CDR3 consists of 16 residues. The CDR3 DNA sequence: TGTGCCAGCAGTTCCCTGACAGGCCCGAGCACAGATACGCAGTATTTT. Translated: CASSSLTGPSTDTQYF.

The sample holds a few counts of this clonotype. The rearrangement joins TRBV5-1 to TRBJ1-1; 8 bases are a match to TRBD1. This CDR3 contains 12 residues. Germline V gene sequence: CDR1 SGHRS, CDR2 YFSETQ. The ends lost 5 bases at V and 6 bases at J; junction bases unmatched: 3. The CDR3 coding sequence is TGCGCCAGCAGAGCAGGGGGCTCTGAAGCTTTCTTT. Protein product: CASRAGGSEAFF.

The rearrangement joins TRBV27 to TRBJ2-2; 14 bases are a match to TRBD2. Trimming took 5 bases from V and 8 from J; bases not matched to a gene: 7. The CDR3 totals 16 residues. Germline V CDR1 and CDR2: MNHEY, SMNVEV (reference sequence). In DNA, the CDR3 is TGTGCCAGCAGTCCGGAGACTAGCGGGGGGGATGGGGAGCTGTTTTTT. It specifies CASSPETSGGDGELFF.

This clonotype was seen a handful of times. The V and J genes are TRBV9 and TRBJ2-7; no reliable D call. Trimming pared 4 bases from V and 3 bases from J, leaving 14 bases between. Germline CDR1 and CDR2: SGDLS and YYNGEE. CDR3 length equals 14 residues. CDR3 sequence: CASSPRGRIYEQYF. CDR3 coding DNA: TGTGCCAGCAGCCCCCGAGGCCGCATCTACGAGCAGTACTTC.

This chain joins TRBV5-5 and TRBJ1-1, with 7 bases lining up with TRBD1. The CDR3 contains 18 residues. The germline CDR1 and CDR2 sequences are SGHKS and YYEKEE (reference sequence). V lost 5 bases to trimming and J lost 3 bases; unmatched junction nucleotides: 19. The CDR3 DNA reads TGTGCCAGCAGTACCCCTGAGGCAGGGGGATTAGTGGACACTGAAGCTTTCTTT. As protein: CASSTPEAGGLVDTEAFF.

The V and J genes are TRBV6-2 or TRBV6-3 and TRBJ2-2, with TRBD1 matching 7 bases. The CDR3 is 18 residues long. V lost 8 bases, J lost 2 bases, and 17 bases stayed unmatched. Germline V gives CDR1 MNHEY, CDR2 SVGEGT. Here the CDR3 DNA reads TGTGCCAGCCGGATCCTCTTTACAGGGACAGTCAACACCGGGGAGCTGTTTTTT. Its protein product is CASRILFTGTVNTGELFF.

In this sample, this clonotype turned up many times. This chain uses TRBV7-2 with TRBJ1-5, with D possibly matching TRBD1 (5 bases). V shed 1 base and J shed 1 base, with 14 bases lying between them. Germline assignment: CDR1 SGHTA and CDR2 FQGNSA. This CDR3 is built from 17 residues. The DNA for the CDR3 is TGTGCCAGCAGCTTAGTTTTTGGGACGGGGAGCAATCAGCCCCAGCATTTT. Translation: CASSLVFGTGSNQPQHF.

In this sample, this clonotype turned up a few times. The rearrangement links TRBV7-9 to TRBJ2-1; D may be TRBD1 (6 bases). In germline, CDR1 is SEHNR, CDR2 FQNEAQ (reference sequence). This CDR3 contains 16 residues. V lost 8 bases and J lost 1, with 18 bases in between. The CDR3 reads CASLGPQGISYNEQFF. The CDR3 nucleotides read TGTGCCAGCTTGGGCCCCCAGGGGATATCCTACAATGAGCAGTTCTTC.

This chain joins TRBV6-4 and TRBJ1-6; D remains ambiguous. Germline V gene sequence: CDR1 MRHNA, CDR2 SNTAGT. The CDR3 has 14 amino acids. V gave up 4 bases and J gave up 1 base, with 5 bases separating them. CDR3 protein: CASSVGSYNSPLHF. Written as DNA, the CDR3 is TGTGCCAGCAGTGTCGGTTCCTATAATTCACCCCTCCACTTT.

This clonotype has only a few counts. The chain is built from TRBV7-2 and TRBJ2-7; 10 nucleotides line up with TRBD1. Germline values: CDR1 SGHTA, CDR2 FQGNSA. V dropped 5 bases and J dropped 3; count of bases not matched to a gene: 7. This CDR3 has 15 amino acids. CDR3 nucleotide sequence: TGTGCCAGCAGCCTAGGGACAGGGGACATCTACGAGCAGTACTTC. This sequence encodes CASSLGTGDIYEQYF.

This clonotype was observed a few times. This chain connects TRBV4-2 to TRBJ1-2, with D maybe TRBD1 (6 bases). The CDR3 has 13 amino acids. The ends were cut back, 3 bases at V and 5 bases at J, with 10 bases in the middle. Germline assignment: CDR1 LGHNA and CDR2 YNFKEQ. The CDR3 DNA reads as TGTGCCAGCAGCCAGGGACAAGAATATGGCTACACCTTC. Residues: CASSQGQEYGYTF.

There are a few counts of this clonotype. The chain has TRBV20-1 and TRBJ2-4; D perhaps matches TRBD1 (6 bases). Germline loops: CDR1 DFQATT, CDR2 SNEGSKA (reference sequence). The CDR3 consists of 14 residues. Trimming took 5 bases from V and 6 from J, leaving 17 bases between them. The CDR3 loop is CSACYRERGNIQYF. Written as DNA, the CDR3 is TGCAGTGCTTGTTACAGGGAAAGGGGAAACATTCAGTACTTC.

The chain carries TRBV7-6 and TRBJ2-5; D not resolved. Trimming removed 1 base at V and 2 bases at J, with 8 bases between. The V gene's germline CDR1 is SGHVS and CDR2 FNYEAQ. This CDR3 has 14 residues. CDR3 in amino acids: CASSLGGQQETQYF. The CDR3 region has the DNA TGTGCCAGCAGCTTAGGCGGCCAGCAAGAGACCCAGTACTTC.